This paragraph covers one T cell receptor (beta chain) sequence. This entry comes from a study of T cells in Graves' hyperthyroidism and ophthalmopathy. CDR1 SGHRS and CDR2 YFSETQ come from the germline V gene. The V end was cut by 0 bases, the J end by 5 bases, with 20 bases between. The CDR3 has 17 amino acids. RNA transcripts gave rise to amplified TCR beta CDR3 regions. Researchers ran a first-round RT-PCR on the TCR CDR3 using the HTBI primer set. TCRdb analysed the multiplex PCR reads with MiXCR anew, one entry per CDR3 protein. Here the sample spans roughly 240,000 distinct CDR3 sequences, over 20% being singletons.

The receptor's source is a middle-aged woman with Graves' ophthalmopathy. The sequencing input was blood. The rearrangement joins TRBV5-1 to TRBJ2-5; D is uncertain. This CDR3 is CASSLGVISSVGETQYF. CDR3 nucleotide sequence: TGCGCCAGCAGCTTGGGTGTGATATCCTCTGTAGGGGAGACCCAGTACTTC. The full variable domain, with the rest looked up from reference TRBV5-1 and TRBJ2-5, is KAGVTQTPRYLIKTRGQQVTLSCSPISGHRSVSWYQQTPGQGLQFLFEYFSETQRNKGNFPGRFSGRQFSNSRSEMNVSTLELGDSALYLCASSLGVISSVGETQYFGPGTRLLVL.